This is a list of T cell receptor beta chains from one sample in a study of shared clonotypes between healthy human individuals. TCRdb's copy holds only in-frame clones and misses some; the assay was immunoSEQ multiplex PCR. This sample has roughly 700,000 clones, with roughly 70% found just once. Sequencing was done on a sample of memory CD4+ T cells sorted from blood. These receptors were collected from a woman aged 30 to 39 in good health. The CDR3 runs from the conserved cysteine through the conserved F or W. Only some rows state a clone size, as once, few, many or a class for expanded clones.

CDR3	V	size
CASSPYTDNEQFF	TRBV7-2	.
CAWSRQVDQPQHF	TRBV30	.
CASSPGTGLASYEQYF	TRBV7-8	.
CASSEIGQGGGYTF	TRBV6-1	once
CASSSSGRISYNEQFF	TRBV27	.
CASSMRNSGLLGGYTF	TRBV28	.
CASSVEGAEEFF	TRBV9	.
CASSPQEYTDTQYF	TRBV19	.
CASSLQTGHRTDTQYF	TRBV7-9	once
CATSRDRESEQYF	TRBV15	.
CASSPQTGVPHEQYF	TRBV28	.
CASTRPGATEAFF	TRBV28	.
CASSPAGVYSNQPQHF	TRBV18	.
CASSVDRDRVYEQYF	TRBV5-4	once
CASSVGEAGELFF	TRBV2	.
CASSPRGGGSPGELFF	TRBV7-9	.
CASSLRDKLNQPQHF	TRBV7-8	.
CASSPTGYFNYGYTF	TRBV28	.
CASTPPQYF	TRBV3-1/TRBV3-2	.
CASSDPSGLNNEQFF	TRBV10-1	.
CASSSAAGVTPLHF	TRBV5-1	.
CASRWDQSTGELFF	TRBV6-4	.